The 8 T cell receptor beta chains below were found in one sample sequenced in a study of blood T cell repertoires in COVID-19 (dated by TCRdb to the early 2020s). Libraries were constructed by the immunoSEQ multiplex PCR assay. As stored in TCRdb, this immuneACCESS dataset retains in-frame rearrangements with V and J assigned. A fraction of the clones does not appear; measured against another copy, unresolved V genes explain less than half of the discrepancy, and the remainder lacks a known reason. The table for this sample lists around 300,000 clones; roughly 85% of them were counted only once. Of the sample, more than 8% falls within the top ten clones. The sequencing sample was made of peripheral blood. Receptors were obtained from a woman in her 50s who had recovered from COVID-19.

The chain has TRBV28 and TRBJ1-1; maybe TRBD1 (5 bases). The germline V gene has CDR1 MDHEN and CDR2 SYDVKM. This CDR3 spans 16 amino acids. V lost 2 bases and J 1 base, leaving 14 bases between the germline ends. The CDR3 DNA sequence: TGTGCCAGCAGTTTACTCCAGGGCTACACGAACACTGAAGCTTTCTTT. Translated: CASSLLQGYTNTEAFF.

The CDR3 loop is CASSLGAAADTQYF. CDR3 coding DNA: TGTGCCAGCAGCTTGGGGGCGGCGGCAGATACGCAGTATTTT. This chain uses TRBV7-9 with TRBJ2-3; perhaps TRBD1 as D (6 bases). The germline V and J ends were trimmed by 3 bases and 4 bases, with 11 bases remaining between them. Germline V gene data show CDR1 as SEHNR and CDR2 as FQNEAQ (reference sequence). The CDR3 has 14 residues.

This chain joins TRBV29-1 and TRBJ1-1; 7 bases fit TRBD1. V lost 5 bases and J lost 6; bases outside the gene matches: 9. Germline lookup yields CDR1 SQVTM and CDR2 ANQGSEA. The CDR3 contains 13 residues. The CDR3 coding sequence is TGCAGCGTTCTCATCACCCAGGGGGCTGAAGCTTTCTTT. This translates into CSVLITQGAEAFF.

In DNA, the CDR3 is TGTGCCAGCAGCGCCGACAGGGACCAGCCCCAGCATTTT. It specifies CASSADRDQPQHF. V is TRBV7-8 and J is TRBJ1-5; 7 bases map to TRBD1. The CDR3 length is 13 residues. The ends lost 5 bases at V and 7 bases at J; junction bases unmatched: 5. The V gene's germline CDR1 is SGHVS and CDR2 FQNEAQ.

The chain joins TRBV13 to TRBJ1-2; TRBD1 matches 9 bases. Germline trimming cut 5 bases from V and 4 bases from J; bases unmatched to any gene: 14. Germline V lookup: CDR1 PRHDT, CDR2 FYEKMQ (reference sequence). The CDR3 runs to 17 residues. In DNA form, the CDR3 reads TGTGCCAGCAGCCGCCGGGACAGGGTAGGGGCAGGCTATGGCTACACCTTC. It translates to CASSRRDRVGAGYGYTF.

The V call is TRBV6-4, the J call TRBJ2-3; TRBD2 is a possible D gene (6 bases). CDR3 length: 14 amino acids. Trimming took off 6 bases at V and 3 bases at J, with 13 bases between the two ends. Germline lookup yields CDR1 MRHNA and CDR2 SNTAGT. The CDR3 DNA follows: TGTGCCAGCAGCCCGGAGGGGCTAACAGATACGCAGTATTTT. Its translation: CASSPEGLTDTQYF.

The CDR3 DNA sequence: TGTGCCAGCTCACCACAGGAGGAAGAGACCCAGTACTTC. Protein product: CASSPQEEETQYF. V is TRBV18 and J is TRBJ2-5; TRBD2 is a possible D gene (5 bases). Trimming pared 1 base from V and 3 bases from J, leaving 6 bases between. The CDR3 has 13 residues. In germline, CDR1 is KGHSH, CDR2 LQKENI.

The chain links TRBV4-3 to TRBJ2-1; 9 nucleotides agree with TRBD2. Germline V CDR1 and CDR2: LGHNA, YSLEER. The J segment lost 6 bases and the V segment lost 0 bases, leaving 6 bases of the junction unmatched. The CDR3 spans 16 residues. CDR3 in DNA: TGCGCCAGCAGCCAAGACTGGGGGACTAGCAGCAATGAGCAGTTCTTC. Translated: CASSQDWGTSSNEQFF.